Sequencing of this T cell receptor (beta chain) was carried out in a study of T cell responses to AZD1222 COVID-19 vaccine. Germline V lookup: CDR1 SGHAT, CDR2 FQNNGV. Trimming pared 0 bases from V and 3 bases from J, leaving 18 bases between. The CDR3 has 17 residues. Study results and caveats: Among AZD1222 vaccinees, only 5 to 7 were seropositive at baseline. Donors skewed white British and female; clonal diversity was possibly underestimated. Reportedly, nearly half the spike-specific TCRs target unmutated variant regions. Two AZD1222 doses significantly raised spike-specific TCR breadth and depth over controls.

In this sample, this clone turned up once. Antigen unknown. Repertoires were generated with immunoSEQ multiplex PCR, while TCRdb's copy carries only in-frame clones and drops some. In the table there are approximately 140,000 clones, roughly nine tenths of which are singletons. The rearrangement links TRBV11-2 to TRBJ2-7; D may be TRBD1 (5 bases). This receptor was obtained from an adult who received the AZD1222 COVID-19 vaccine. The source was peripheral blood, collected 28 days after the second AZD1222 dose. The CDR3 is CASSLDYFYQGRYEQYF. In DNA form, the CDR3 reads TGTGCCAGCAGCTTAGATTACTTTTACCAGGGCCGCTACGAGCAGTACTTC.